The source of this T cell receptor (beta chain) is a study of response to subunit inactivated influenza vaccine. Study-wide findings and caveats: Seasonal influenza vaccination, on each occasion, was suggested by the authors to recruit few new T cells.

Each CDR3 protein is one row after TCRdb ran MiXCR on the RT-PCR reads. The profile shows around 530,000 distinct CDR3 sequences, 12% of them singletons. This clonotype was seen a handful of times. The antigen remains undetermined. Its ends do not fully match the called genes, so a read error is possible. The length of the CDR3 is 14 residues. CDR1 and CDR2 from the germline V gene are MGHRA and YSYEKL. The V gene is TRBV4-1, the J gene TRBJ2-7; D possibly uses TRBD1 or TRBD2 (5 bases each). Sequencing used PBMCs from blood, obtained on the day of vaccination. This clonotype was obtained from a man in his forties or fifties who received an inactivated influenza vaccine. CDR3 loop: CASSQGDLSYGQYF. The CDR3 bases are TGCGCCAGCAGCCAAGGGGACCTCTCCTACGGGCAGTACTTC.